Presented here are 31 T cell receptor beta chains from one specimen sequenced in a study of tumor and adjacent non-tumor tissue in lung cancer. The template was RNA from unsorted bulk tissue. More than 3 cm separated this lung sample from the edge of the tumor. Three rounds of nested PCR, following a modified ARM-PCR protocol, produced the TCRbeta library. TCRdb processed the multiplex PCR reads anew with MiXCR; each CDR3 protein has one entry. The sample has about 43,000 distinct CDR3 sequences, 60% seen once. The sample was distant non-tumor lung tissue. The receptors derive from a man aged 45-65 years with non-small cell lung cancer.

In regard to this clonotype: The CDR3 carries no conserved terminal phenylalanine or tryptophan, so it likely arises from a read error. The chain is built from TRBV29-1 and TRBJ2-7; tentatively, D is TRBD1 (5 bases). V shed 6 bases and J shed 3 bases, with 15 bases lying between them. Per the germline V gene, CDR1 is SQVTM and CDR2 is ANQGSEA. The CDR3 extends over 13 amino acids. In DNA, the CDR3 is TGCAGCGTGGGTGGGGCGGACCTCTACGAGCAGTACTTA. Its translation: CSVGGADLYEQYL.

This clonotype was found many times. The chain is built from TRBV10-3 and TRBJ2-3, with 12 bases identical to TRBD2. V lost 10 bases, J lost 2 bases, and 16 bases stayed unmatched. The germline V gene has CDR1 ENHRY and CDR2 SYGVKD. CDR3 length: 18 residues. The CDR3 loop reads CATHPGLLAGGSTDTQYF. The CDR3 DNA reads TGTGCCACCCATCCCGGCCTACTAGCGGGAGGATCCACAGATACGCAGTATTTT.

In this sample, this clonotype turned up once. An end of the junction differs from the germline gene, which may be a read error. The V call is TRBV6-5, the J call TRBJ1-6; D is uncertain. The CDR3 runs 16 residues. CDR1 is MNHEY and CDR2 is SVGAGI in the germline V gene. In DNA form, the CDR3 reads TGTGCCAGTAGTTACTCGTTCGGCGAGGGTAATTCACCCCTCCACTTT. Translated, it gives CASSYSFGEGNSPLHF.

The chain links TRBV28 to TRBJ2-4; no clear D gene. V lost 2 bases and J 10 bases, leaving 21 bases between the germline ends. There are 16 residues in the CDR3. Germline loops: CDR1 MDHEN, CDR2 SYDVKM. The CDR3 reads CASSLDIVALSWIQYF. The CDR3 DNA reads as TGTGCCAGCAGTTTAGACATAGTTGCGCTGTCCTGGATTCAGTACTTC. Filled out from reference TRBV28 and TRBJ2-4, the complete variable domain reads DVKVTQSSRYLVKRTGEKVFLECVQDMDHENMFWYRQDPGLGLRLIYFSYDVKMKEKGDIPEGYSVSREKKERFSLILESASTNQTSMYLCASSLDIVALSWIQYFGAGTRLSVL.

For the CDR3, the DNA is TGTGCCTGGAGTAGTGCAGCTGAAGCTTTCTTT. Residues: CAWSSAAEAFF. V is TRBV30 and J is TRBJ1-1; D gene ambiguous. CDR1 and CDR2 from the germline V gene are GTSNPN and SVGIG (reference sequence). Trimming left V 2 bases short and J 6 bases short, with 7 bases between. CDR3 length: 11 residues.

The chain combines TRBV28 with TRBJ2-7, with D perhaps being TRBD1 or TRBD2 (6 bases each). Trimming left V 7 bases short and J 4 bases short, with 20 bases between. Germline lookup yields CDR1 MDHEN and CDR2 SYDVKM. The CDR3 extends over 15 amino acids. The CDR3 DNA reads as TGTGCCAGCATCACAGGGATTAGCGGAAAATACGAGCAGTACTTC. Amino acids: CASITGISGKYEQYF.

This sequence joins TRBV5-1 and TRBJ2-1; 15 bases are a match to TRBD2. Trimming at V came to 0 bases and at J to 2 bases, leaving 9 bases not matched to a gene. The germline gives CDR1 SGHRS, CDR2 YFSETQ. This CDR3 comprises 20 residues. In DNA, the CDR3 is TGCGCCAGCAGCTTGGCCCCGGGACTAGCGGGAGGTGGGGCCTACAATGAGCAGTTCTTC. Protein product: CASSLAPGLAGGGAYNEQFF.

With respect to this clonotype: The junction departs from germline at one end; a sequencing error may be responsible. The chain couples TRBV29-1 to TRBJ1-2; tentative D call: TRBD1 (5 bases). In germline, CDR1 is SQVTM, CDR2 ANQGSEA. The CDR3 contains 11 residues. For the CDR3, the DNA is TGCAGCCTTGACAGAATCTATGGCTACACCTTC. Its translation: CSLDRIYGYTF.

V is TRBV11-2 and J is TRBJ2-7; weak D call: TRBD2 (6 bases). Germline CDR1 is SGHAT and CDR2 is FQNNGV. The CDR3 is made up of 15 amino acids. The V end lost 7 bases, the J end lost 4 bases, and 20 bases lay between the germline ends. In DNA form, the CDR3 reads TGTGCCAGCATCCTGGGGGAGGCTCGCCTGTACGAGCAGTACTTC. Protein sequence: CASILGEARLYEQYF.

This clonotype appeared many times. CDR3 coding DNA: TGTGCCAGCAGCCAAGCACAGGGGGCTTGGGAGACCCAGTACTTC. This encodes CASSQAQGAWETQYF. The chain links TRBV4-2 to TRBJ2-5, with 9 positions matching TRBD1. V lost 1 base and J lost 5; bases outside the gene matches: 5. This CDR3 contains 15 residues. CDR1 is LGHNA, CDR2 YNFKEQ, per germline.

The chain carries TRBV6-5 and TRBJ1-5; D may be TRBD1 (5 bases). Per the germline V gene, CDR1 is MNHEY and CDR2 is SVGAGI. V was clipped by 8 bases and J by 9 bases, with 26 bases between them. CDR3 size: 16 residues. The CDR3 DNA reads TGTGCCAGCGGTACTATCCCCCATGGGGGGTCTCGGCCCCAGCATTTT. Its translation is CASGTIPHGGSRPQHF.

The chain's CDR3 is CASSLGLGGRAVVGEQFF. The DNA of the CDR3 is TGTGCCAGCAGTTTAGGGCTCGGGGGGAGGGCCGTGGTCGGTGAGCAGTTCTTC. This chain uses TRBV28 with TRBJ2-1; 7 nucleotides align to TRBD2. This CDR3 is built from 18 residues. The germline gives CDR1 MDHEN, CDR2 SYDVKM. V lost 2 bases and J lost 9; bases outside the gene matches: 19.

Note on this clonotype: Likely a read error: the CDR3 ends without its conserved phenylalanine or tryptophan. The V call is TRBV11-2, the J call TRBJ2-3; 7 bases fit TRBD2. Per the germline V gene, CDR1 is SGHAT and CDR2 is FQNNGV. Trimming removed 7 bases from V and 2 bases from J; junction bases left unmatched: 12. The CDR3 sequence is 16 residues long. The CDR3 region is CASTWGGGGLTDTQYI. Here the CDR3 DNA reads TGTGCCAGCACCTGGGGGGGAGGAGGCCTCACAGATACGCAGTATATT.

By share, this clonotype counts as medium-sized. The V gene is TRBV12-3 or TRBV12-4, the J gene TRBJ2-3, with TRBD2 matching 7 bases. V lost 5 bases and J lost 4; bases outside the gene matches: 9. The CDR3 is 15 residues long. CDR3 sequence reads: CASSVAGVEADTQYF. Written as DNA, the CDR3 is TGTGCCAGCAGTGTCGCGGGAGTCGAAGCAGATACGCAGTATTTT.

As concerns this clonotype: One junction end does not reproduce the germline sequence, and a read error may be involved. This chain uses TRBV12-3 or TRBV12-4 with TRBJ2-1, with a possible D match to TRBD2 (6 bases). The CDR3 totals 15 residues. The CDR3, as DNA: TGTACCAGCAGTTTAATGGCGGGATCGCGAGGCGAGCAATTCTTC. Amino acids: CTSSLMAGSRGEQFF.

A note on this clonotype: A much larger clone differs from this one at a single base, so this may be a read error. For the CDR3, the DNA is TGTGCCAGCAGCCGACCCAGGGGTCTAGTGGGTTTCTCCTACAATGAGCAGTTCTTC. Protein: CASSRPRGLVGFSYNEQFF. The chain combines TRBV7-9 with TRBJ2-1, with D perhaps TRBD1 (6 bases). Trimming stripped 5 bases from V and 0 bases from J, with 23 bases between. The CDR3 totals 19 residues. From germline, CDR1 is SEHNR and CDR2 FQNEAQ (reference sequence).

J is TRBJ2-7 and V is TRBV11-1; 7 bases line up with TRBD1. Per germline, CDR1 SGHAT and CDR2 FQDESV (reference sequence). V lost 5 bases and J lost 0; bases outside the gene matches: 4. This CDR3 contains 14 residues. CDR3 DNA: TGTGCCAGCAGCCGGGGACAGAGCTCCTACGAGCAGTACTTC. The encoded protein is CASSRGQSSYEQYF.

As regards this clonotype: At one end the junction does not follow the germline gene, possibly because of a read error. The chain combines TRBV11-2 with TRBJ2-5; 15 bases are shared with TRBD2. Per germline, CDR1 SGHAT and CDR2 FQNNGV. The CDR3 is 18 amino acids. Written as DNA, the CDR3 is TGTGCCAGCAGTTTACCGGGACTAGCGGGGGGTGCGTATATGACCCGGTACTTC. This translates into CASSLPGLAGGAYMTRYF.

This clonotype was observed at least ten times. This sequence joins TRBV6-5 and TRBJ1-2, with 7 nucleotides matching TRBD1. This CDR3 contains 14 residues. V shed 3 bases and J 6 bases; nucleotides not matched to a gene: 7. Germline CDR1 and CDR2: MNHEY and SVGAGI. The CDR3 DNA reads TGTGCCAGCAGTTATGGCAGGGGGGGAGATGGCTACACCTTC. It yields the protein CASSYGRGGDGYTF.

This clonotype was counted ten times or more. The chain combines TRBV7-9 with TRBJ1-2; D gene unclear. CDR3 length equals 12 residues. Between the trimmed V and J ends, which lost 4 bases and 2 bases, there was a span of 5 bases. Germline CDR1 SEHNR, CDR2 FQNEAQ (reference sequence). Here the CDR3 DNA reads TGTGCCAGCAGCTCCTCAAACTATGGCTACACCTTC. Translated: CASSSSNYGYTF.

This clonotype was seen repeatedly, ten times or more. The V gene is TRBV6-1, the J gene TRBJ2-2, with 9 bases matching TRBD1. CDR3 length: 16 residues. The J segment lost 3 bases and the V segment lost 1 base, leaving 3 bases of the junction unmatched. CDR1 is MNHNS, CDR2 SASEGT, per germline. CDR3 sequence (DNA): TGTGCCAGCAGTGAAGATGGGACAGGGCACACCGGGGAGCTGTTTTTT. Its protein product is CASSEDGTGHTGELFF.

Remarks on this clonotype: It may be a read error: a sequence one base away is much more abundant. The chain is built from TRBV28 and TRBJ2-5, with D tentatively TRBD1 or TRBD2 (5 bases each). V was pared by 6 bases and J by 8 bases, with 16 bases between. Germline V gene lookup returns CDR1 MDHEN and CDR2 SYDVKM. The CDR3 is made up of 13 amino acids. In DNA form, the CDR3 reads TGTGCCAGCAGCTCTTCCGGGGCAAATACCCAGTACTTC. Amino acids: CASSSSGANTQYF.

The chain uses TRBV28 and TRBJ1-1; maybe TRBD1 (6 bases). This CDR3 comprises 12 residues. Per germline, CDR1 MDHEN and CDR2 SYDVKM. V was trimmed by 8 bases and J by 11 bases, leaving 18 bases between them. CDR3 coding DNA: TGTGCCAGCGGACGGGGGACAATGGAGGCTTTCTTT. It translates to CASGRGTMEAFF.

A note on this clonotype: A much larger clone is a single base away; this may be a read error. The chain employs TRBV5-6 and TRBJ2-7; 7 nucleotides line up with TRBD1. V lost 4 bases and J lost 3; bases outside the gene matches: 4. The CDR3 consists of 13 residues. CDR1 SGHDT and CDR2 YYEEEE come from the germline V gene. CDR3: CASSLRDSYEQYF. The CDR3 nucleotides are TGTGCCAGCAGCCTCCGGGACAGCTACGAGCAGTACTTC.

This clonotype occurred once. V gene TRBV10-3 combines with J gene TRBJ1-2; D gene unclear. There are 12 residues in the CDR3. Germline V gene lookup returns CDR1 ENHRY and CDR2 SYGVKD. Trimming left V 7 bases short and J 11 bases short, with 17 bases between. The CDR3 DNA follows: TGTGCCATCAATGGAGTGCTGGCTGGTTACACCTTC. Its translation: CAINGVLAGYTF.

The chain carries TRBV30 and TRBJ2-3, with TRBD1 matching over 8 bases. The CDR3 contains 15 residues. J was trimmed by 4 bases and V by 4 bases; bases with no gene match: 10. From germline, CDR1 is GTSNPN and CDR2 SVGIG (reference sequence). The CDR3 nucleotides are TGTGCCTGGAAATCAGGACAGGGTCCACCAGATACGCAGTATTTT. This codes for CAWKSGQGPPDTQYF.

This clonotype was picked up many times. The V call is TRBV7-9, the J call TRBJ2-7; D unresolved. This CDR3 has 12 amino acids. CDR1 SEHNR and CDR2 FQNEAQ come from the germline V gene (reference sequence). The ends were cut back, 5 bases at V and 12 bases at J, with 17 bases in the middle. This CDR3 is CASSRLEASAYF. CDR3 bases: TGTGCCAGCAGCCGCCTCGAGGCTTCAGCGTACTTC.

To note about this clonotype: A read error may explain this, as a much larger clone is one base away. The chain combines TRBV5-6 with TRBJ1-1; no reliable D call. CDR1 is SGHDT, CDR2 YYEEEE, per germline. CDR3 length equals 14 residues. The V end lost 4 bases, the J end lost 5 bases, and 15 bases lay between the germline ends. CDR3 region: CASSRRITGTEAFF. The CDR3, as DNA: TGTGCCAGCAGCCGCCGGATCACGGGGACTGAAGCTTTCTTT. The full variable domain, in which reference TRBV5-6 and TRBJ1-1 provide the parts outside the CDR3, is DAGVTQSPTHLIKTRGQQVTLRCSPKSGHDTVSWYQQALGQGPQFIFQYYEEEERQRGNFPDRFSGHQFPNYSSELNVNALLLGDSALYLCASSRRITGTEAFFGQGTRLTVV.

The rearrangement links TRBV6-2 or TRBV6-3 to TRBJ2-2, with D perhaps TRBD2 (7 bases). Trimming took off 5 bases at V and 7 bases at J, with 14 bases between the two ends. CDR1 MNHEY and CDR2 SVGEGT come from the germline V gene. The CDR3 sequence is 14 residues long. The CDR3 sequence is CASSPRGAGGELFF. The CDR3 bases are TGTGCCAGCAGTCCACGGGGGGCCGGCGGGGAGCTGTTTTTT.

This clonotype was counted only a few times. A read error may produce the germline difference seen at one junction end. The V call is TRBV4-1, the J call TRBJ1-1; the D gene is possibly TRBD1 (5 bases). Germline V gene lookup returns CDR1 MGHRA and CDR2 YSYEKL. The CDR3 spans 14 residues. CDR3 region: CANSGEGTGTEAFF. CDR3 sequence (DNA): TGCGCCAACAGCGGGGAGGGGACGGGCACTGAAGCTTTCTTT.

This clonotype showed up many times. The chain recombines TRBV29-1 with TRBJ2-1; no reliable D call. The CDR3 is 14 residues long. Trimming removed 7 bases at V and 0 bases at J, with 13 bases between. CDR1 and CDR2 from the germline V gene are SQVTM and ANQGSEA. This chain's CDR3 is CSGAGIRSYNEQFF. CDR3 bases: TGCAGCGGAGCCGGCATACGCTCCTACAATGAGCAGTTCTTC.